This T cell receptor (beta chain) was retrieved from a study of T cell responses to AZD1222 COVID-19 vaccine. This clone was recorded only once. Assay used: immunoSEQ multiplex PCR; TCRdb lists only in-frame clones, some missing. In the table there are 100,000 to 110,000 clones, approximately 90% of which are singletons. Germline V lookup: CDR1 LNHDA, CDR2 SQIVND (reference sequence). This CDR3 comprises 13 residues. The V end lost 5 bases, the J end lost 9 bases, and 14 bases lay between the germline ends. This specimen consisted of peripheral blood, obtained on day 0 of AZD1222 vaccination. The sequence came from an adult in good health. The V call is TRBV19, the J call TRBJ1-5; D gene unclear. This CDR3 reads CASSPPGRPPQHF. In DNA, the CDR3 is TGTGCCAGTAGTCCTCCGGGGAGGCCGCCCCAGCATTTT.